A selection of T cell receptor beta chains follows, all from one sample in a study of CD8 T cells in Susac syndrome. TCRdb independently ran MiXCR on the immunoSEQ multiplex PCR reads; one entry per CDR3 protein. The sample has approximately 79,000 distinct CDR3 sequences, roughly 92% seen once. The sequencing input was CD8+ T cells from PBMCs. The receptors derive from a human donor with Susac syndrome. Each CDR3 is given with its conserved first and last residue. D genes are given only for firm matches. Some rows have no size entry. The others give once, few or many, or a class for an expanded clone.

>-|TRBV21-1|TRBJ1-1|-
CASSKRRLANTEAFF
TGTGCCAGCAGCAAAAGGAGGCTAGCCAACACTGAAGCTTTCTTT
>-|TRBV7-2|TRBJ1-2|-
CASSFGRIGYGYTF
TGTGCCAGCAGCTTCGGCAGGATCGGCTATGGCTACACCTTC
>-|TRBV7-6|TRBJ2-5|-
CASSNQGETQYF
TGTGCCAGCAGTAACCAGGGGGAGACCCAGTACTTC
>-|TRBV5-4|TRBJ2-7|TRBD1
CASSADRALGEQYF
TGTGCCAGCAGCGCGGACAGGGCCCTCGGGGAGCAGTACTTC
>-|TRBV4-3|TRBJ1-1|-
CASSQGQAEAFF
TGCGCCAGCAGCCAAGGGCAGGCTGAAGCTTTCTTT
>-|TRBV28|TRBJ2-7|TRBD1
CASSWDSSYEQYF
TGTGCCAGCAGTTGGGACAGCTCCTACGAGCAGTACTTC
>-|TRBV7-9|TRBJ1-3|-
CASPGASGNTIYF
TGTGCCTCACCAGGCGCCTCTGGAAACACCATATATTTT
>once|TRBV19|TRBJ1-2|TRBD1
CASSQGQGLQFYGYTF
TGTGCCAGTAGTCAAGGACAGGGCCTTCAATTCTATGGCTACACCTTC
>-|TRBV3-1|TRBJ2-3|-
CASSQDRGLADTQYF
TGTGCCAGCAGCCAAGATAGAGGGTTGGCAGATACGCAGTATTTT
>-|TRBV15|TRBJ1-2|-
CATSSDYNYGYTF
TGTGCCACCAGCTCGGACTACAACTATGGCTACACCTTC
>-|TRBV20-1|TRBJ2-3|TRBD2
CSARGSWREGSDTQYF
TGCAGTGCTAGGGGATCCTGGCGGGAGGGATCGGATACGCAGTATTTT
>once|TRBV2|TRBJ2-5|-
CASRSREQETQYF
TGTGCCAGCAGATCCCGGGAACAAGAGACCCAGTACTTC
>once|TRBV28|TRBJ2-3|-
CASSLIPGSTDTQYF
TGTGCCAGCAGTTTAATTCCCGGTAGCACAGATACGCAGTATTTT
>-|TRBV7-6|TRBJ2-1|-
CASSLASHNEQFF
TGTGCCAGCAGCTTAGCGTCCCACAATGAGCAGTTCTTC
>-|TRBV18|TRBJ2-2|TRBD1
CASSQRGQGSTNTGELFF
TGTGCCAGCTCACAAAGGGGACAGGGATCCACGAACACCGGGGAGCTGTTTTTT
>-|TRBV4-3|TRBJ2-1|TRBD1
CASSRGQGDEQFF
TGCGCCAGCAGCCGGGGACAGGGCGACGAGCAGTTCTTC
>-|TRBV7-8|TRBJ2-2|TRBD2
CASSLPKGLVDTGELFF
TGTGCCAGCAGCCTACCCAAGGGACTAGTTGACACCGGGGAGCTGTTTTTT